This entry lists 26 T cell receptor beta chains sequenced from one sample in a study of early T cells in non-severe SARS-CoV-2 infection. TCRdb ran MiXCR on the 5' RACE reads and lists one entry per CDR3 protein. The profile shows 60,000 or so distinct CDR3 sequences, about 13% of them singletons. Sequenced input: whole blood. The receptors were sampled from an adult who was a healthcare worker with PCR-confirmed SARS-CoV-2 infection or an uninfected control (not recorded which).

This clonotype was detected many times. The chain recombines TRBV9 with TRBJ1-5; unclear D gene. Germline loops: CDR1 SGDLS, CDR2 YYNGEE. Between the trimmed V and J ends, which lost 3 bases and 7 bases, there was a span of 11 bases. This CDR3 comprises 13 residues. This CDR3 reads CASSATHGQPQHF. CDR3 DNA sequence: TGTGCCAGCAGCGCCACTCACGGCCAGCCCCAGCATTTT.

CDR3 nucleotides: TGTGCCAGCGGTGGAAGCGGGACTACCTACAATGAGCAGTTCTTC. Its translation is CASGGSGTTYNEQFF. V gene TRBV9 combines with J gene TRBJ2-1, with TRBD2 identical over 7 bases. Germline V gene sequence: CDR1 SGDLS, CDR2 YYNGEE. The CDR3 extends over 15 amino acids. J gave up 2 bases and V 7 bases, and 9 bases lay outside the gene matches. The full variable domain, its missing parts supplied by reference TRBV9 and TRBJ2-1, is DSGVTQTPKHLITATGQRVTLRCSPRSGDLSVYWYQQSLDQGLQFLIQYYNGEERAKGNILERFSAQQFPDLHSELNLSSLELGDSALYFCASGGSGTTYNEQFFGPGTRLTVL.

This clonotype was seen a handful of times. The chain has TRBV6-1 and TRBJ1-1, with 7 positions matching TRBD1. The germline V gene encodes CDR1 MNHNS and CDR2 SASEGT. The length of the CDR3 is 13 residues. The ends lost 6 bases at V and 6 bases at J; junction bases unmatched: 7. CDR3 in amino acids: CASRPTGAAEAFF. The DNA for the CDR3 is TGTGCCAGCAGGCCTACAGGGGCCGCTGAAGCTTTCTTT.

The CDR3 nucleotides read TGCGCCAGCTTCGCCCAGACAGGGGGAATCACAGATACGCAGTATTTT. This translates into CASFAQTGGITDTQYF. This chain uses TRBV5-1 with TRBJ2-3, with 9 bases that match TRBD1. J was trimmed by 2 bases and V by 7 bases; bases with no gene match: 11. The CDR3 covers 16 residues. CDR1 and CDR2 (germline): SGHRS, YFSETQ.

This clonotype has a single count. Just one base apart from a much larger clone, this may be a read error. V gene TRBV3-1 combines with J gene TRBJ2-7; D might be TRBD1 (6 bases). CDR3 length: 14 amino acids. V lost 4 bases, J lost 4 bases, and 14 bases lay in between. Germline V CDR1 and CDR2: LGHDT, YNNKEL (reference sequence). In DNA, the CDR3 is TGTGCCAGCAGCCGGGACAATTCCCCTTACGAGCAGTACTTC. This gives the protein CASSRDNSPYEQYF.

The table lists this clonotype with a few counts. V gene TRBV29-1 combines with J gene TRBJ2-7, with D unclear. The CDR3 covers 13 residues. The germline CDR1 and CDR2 sequences are SQVTM and ANQGSEA. Trimming left V 7 bases short and J 0 bases short, with 13 bases between. Here the CDR3 DNA reads TGCAGCGCCTCTGGCGCCAGCTCCTACGAGCAGTACTTC. Residues: CSASGASSYEQYF.

V usage is TRBV4-2 and J usage is TRBJ2-5, with 12 bases identical to TRBD2. The CDR3 contains 18 residues. The J segment lost 0 bases and the V segment lost 4 bases, leaving 9 bases of the junction unmatched. Germline values: CDR1 LGHNA, CDR2 YNFKEQ. The CDR3 loop reads CASSPDSSGRADQETQYF. The DNA for the CDR3 is TGTGCCAGCAGCCCAGATTCTAGCGGGAGGGCGGACCAAGAGACCCAGTACTTC.

In its sample, this clonotype was seen many times. The chain joins TRBV6-2 or TRBV6-3 to TRBJ2-7; TRBD2 matches at 12 bases. J was trimmed by 6 bases and V by 3 bases; bases with no gene match: 9. The CDR3 spans 16 residues. Germline CDR1 MNHEY, CDR2 SVGEGT. The CDR3 loop reads CASSYRLAGDRGEQYF. The DNA of the CDR3 is TGTGCCAGCAGTTATCGACTAGCGGGAGACCGAGGCGAGCAGTACTTC.

This chain uses TRBV5-4 with TRBJ1-1; possibly TRBD1 for D (5 bases). Trimming took 7 bases from V and 2 from J, leaving 12 bases between them. Per germline, CDR1 SGHNT and CDR2 YYREEE (reference sequence). CDR3 length: 13 amino acids. The CDR3 spells CASGIGGNTEAFF. CDR3 in DNA: TGTGCCAGCGGAATTGGGGGAAACACTGAAGCTTTCTTT.

The chain uses TRBV6-2 or TRBV6-3 and TRBJ2-1; TRBD1 aligns across 7 bases. Per the germline V gene, CDR1 is MNHEY and CDR2 is SVGEGT. With 5 bases clipped from V and 9 bases from J, the junction kept 4 bases outside the gene matches. The CDR3 is made up of 12 amino acids. Written as DNA, the CDR3 is TGTGCCAGCAGTAGACAGGGTTTTGAGCAGTTCTTC. It translates to CASSRQGFEQFF.

The table lists this clonotype with many counts. This chain links TRBV5-1 with TRBJ2-7; D may be TRBD1 or TRBD2 (5 bases each). Per the germline V gene, CDR1 is SGHRS and CDR2 is YFSETQ. This CDR3 is 13 amino acids long. Trimming stripped 3 bases from V and 7 bases from J, with 14 bases between. CDR3 sequence reads: CASSWGRRGEQYF. The CDR3 bases are TGCGCCAGCAGCTGGGGACGGCGTGGGGAGCAGTACTTC.

With respect to this clonotype: A much larger clone differs from this one at a single base, so this may be a read error. This chain connects TRBV5-1 to TRBJ1-1, with D perhaps TRBD1 (5 bases). The CDR3 is made up of 15 amino acids. CDR1 SGHRS and CDR2 YFSETQ come from the germline V gene. The CDR3 bases are TGCGCCGGCAGCTTGGGGGTGAGGAGGAACACTGAAGCTTTCTTT. Translated, it gives CAGSLGVRRNTEAFF.

The chain joins TRBV29-1 to TRBJ2-7; TRBD1 matches at 7 bases. This CDR3 spans 11 amino acids. The junction had 3 bases not matched to a gene; V was cut back by 5 bases and J by 5 bases. Germline CDR1 is SQVTM and CDR2 is ANQGSEA. The CDR3, as DNA: TGCAGCGTTAGACAGGGAGACGAGCAGTACTTC. Its translation is CSVRQGDEQYF.

V usage is TRBV5-1 and J usage is TRBJ2-2; 10 bases agree with TRBD2. CDR3 length: 17 amino acids. Germline assignment: CDR1 SGHRS and CDR2 YFSETQ. J lost 5 bases, V lost 5 bases, and 12 bases had no gene match. CDR3 in amino acids: CASSPGASGSGTGELFF. The CDR3 bases are TGCGCCAGCAGTCCCGGGGCTAGCGGGAGTGGGACCGGGGAGCTGTTTTTT.

The DNA of the CDR3 is TGTGCCAGCAGCTTAAGTTTCCTAGACGGGGAGACCCAGTACTTC. It is translated as CASSLSFLDGETQYF. The chain employs TRBV7-3 and TRBJ2-5; no definite D call. Trimming stripped 1 base from V and 5 bases from J, with 14 bases between. This CDR3 spans 15 amino acids. Germline assignment: CDR1 SGHTA and CDR2 FQGTGA.

The chain employs TRBV9 and TRBJ2-5; D possibly uses TRBD1 or TRBD2 (5 bases each). This CDR3 contains 16 residues. V lost 0 bases and J lost 0, with 12 bases in between. Germline V gene sequence: CDR1 SGDLS, CDR2 YYNGEE. CDR3 sequence reads: CASSVERGSDQETQYF. The CDR3 bases are TGTGCCAGCAGCGTAGAGAGGGGATCAGACCAAGAGACCCAGTACTTC.

This clonotype was observed at least ten times. The gene calls are TRBV20-1 and TRBJ2-3; TRBD2 matches at 10 bases. Per germline, CDR1 DFQATT and CDR2 SNEGSKA (reference sequence). This CDR3 region has 14 residues. V lost 2 bases, J lost 4 bases, and 3 bases stayed unmatched. CDR3 residues: CSARSSGRADTQYF. The CDR3 DNA reads as TGCAGTGCTAGATCTAGCGGGAGAGCAGATACGCAGTATTTT.

There are many counts of this clonotype. This sequence joins TRBV7-9 and TRBJ1-1; D is perhaps TRBD1 (6 bases). This CDR3 has 14 amino acids. V was pared by 5 bases and J by 6 bases, with 16 bases between. CDR1 and CDR2 (germline): SEHNR, FQNEAQ (reference sequence). The CDR3 protein is CASSPTRGQAEAFF. CDR3 sequence (DNA): TGTGCCAGCAGCCCCACCAGGGGTCAGGCTGAAGCTTTCTTT.

This clonotype was counted many times. This sequence joins TRBV6-1 and TRBJ1-1; TRBD1 aligns across 7 bases. CDR1 is MNHNS, CDR2 SASEGT, per germline. J gave up 3 bases and V 5 bases, and 9 bases lay outside the gene matches. The CDR3 contains 15 residues. The DNA for the CDR3 is TGTGCCAGCAGTAAATTGACAGGGCTGGACACTGAAGCTTTCTTT. Its protein is CASSKLTGLDTEAFF.

Many counts were recorded for this clonotype. CDR3 residues: CASSLDTRASGQFF. Written as DNA, the CDR3 is TGTGCCAGCAGCTTAGATACCCGGGCTTCCGGGCAGTTCTTC. The chain employs TRBV11-1 and TRBJ2-1; D not resolved. The CDR3 has 14 amino acids. Trimming took off 1 base at V and 12 bases at J, with 16 bases between the two ends. Germline CDR1 SGHAT, CDR2 FQDESV (reference sequence).

CDR3 amino acids: CASSLGQGDQPQHF. The CDR3 nucleotides read TGTGCCAGCAGCTTAGGACAGGGGGACCAGCCCCAGCATTTT. V gene TRBV7-9 combines with J gene TRBJ1-5, with 9 positions matching TRBD1. From germline, CDR1 is SEHNR and CDR2 FQNEAQ (reference sequence). CDR3 length equals 14 residues. V lost 1 base, J lost 7 bases, and 2 bases stayed unmatched.

Details on this clonotype: This may arise from a read error, as a much more abundant clone is one base away. The rearrangement uses TRBV7-9 and TRBJ2-2, with D possibly being TRBD1 or TRBD2 (6 bases each). The CDR3 sequence is 13 residues long. The V gene's germline CDR1 is SEHNR and CDR2 FQNEAQ (reference sequence). DNA for the CDR3: TGTGCCAACAGCTTGGGGGGCCACGGGGAGCTGTTTTTT. Protein product: CANSLGGHGELFF. Based on the CDR3 plus reference TRBV7-9 and TRBJ2-2, the full variable domain is DTGVSQNPRHKITKRGQNVTFRCDPISEHNRLYWYRQTLGQGPEFLTYFQNEAQLEKSRLLSDRFSAERPKGSFSTLEIQRTEQGDSAMYLCANSLGGHGELFFGEGSRLTVL.

This clonotype showed up many times. V usage is TRBV4-3 and J usage is TRBJ2-2; TRBD2 is a possible D gene (6 bases). V was cut by 2 bases and J by 6 bases, with 13 bases left in between. CDR1 is LGHNA and CDR2 is YSLEER in the germline V gene. This CDR3 contains 15 residues. The CDR3, as DNA: TGCGCCAGCAGCCAAAGTTTTAGACTAGCCGGGGAGCTGTTTTTT. Protein product: CASSQSFRLAGELFF.

This clonotype was seen repeatedly, ten times or more. The J gene is TRBJ2-7, the V gene TRBV10-3; D may correspond to TRBD1 or TRBD2 (5 bases each). The V gene's germline CDR1 is ENHRY and CDR2 SYGVKD. The CDR3 length is 15 residues. With 6 bases removed from V and 2 bases from J, the gap between germline ends came to 17 bases. CDR3 coding DNA: TGTGCCATCAGCCCGGGGCATGAGGTAGCCTACGAGCAGTACTTC. It translates to CAISPGHEVAYEQYF.

Of note for this clonotype: This sequence may be a read error, since a much larger clone differs from it by one base. The V gene is TRBV9, the J gene TRBJ1-1, with D unclear. The CDR3 runs 13 residues. V shed 4 bases and J shed 6 bases, with 13 bases lying between them. Germline lookup yields CDR1 SGDLS and CDR2 YYNGEE. The CDR3 DNA reads as TGTGCCAGCAGCATAGCCCAGGACCCTGAAGCTTTCTTT. It specifies CASSIAQDPEAFF.

In this sample, this clonotype turned up a few times. The V gene is TRBV28, the J gene TRBJ2-1, with 7 bases that match TRBD2. The V gene's germline CDR1 is MDHEN and CDR2 SYDVKM. V lost 3 bases to trimming and J lost 2 bases; unmatched junction nucleotides: 1. The CDR3 has 14 amino acids. The CDR3 loop reads CASSLGGAYNEQFF. Here the CDR3 DNA reads TGTGCCAGCAGTTTGGGGGGGGCCTACAATGAGCAGTTCTTC.